A single sample is the source of the 32 T cell receptor beta chains below, sequenced in a study of CD8 T cells in ankylosing spondylitis (dated by TCRdb to the late 2010s). The library was built by means of 5' RACE. The sequencing machine was an Illumina HiSeq 2500. TCRdb handled the public reads itself, with Q25 trimming in fastp and clone calling in MiXCR, and kept productive beta chains. Duplicate CDR3 protein sequences are folded into a single record with the most common DNA and genes. In all, the sample holds 85,000 to 100,000 distinct CDR3 sequences, and 7.5% to 9% of those were seen once. The ten biggest clones cover under 6% of the sample. The specimen was blood, either unsorted or a sorted T cell fraction (not recorded which). These receptors all come from a male donor with ankylosing spondylitis or in good health (not recorded which).

This clonotype came up many times. This chain connects TRBV29-1 to TRBJ1-1, with unresolved D. CDR3 length: 11 amino acids. Trimming took off 5 bases at V and 1 base at J, with 5 bases between the two ends. In germline, CDR1 is SQVTM, CDR2 ANQGSEA. CDR3 in DNA: TGCAGCGTTAACACGAACACTGAAGCTTTCTTT. It specifies CSVNTNTEAFF.

This clonotype was seen ten or more times. The chain recombines TRBV2 with TRBJ2-7; no definite D call. Germline values: CDR1 SNHLY, CDR2 FYNNEI. This CDR3 spans 11 amino acids. V lost 6 bases and J 6 bases, leaving 9 bases between the germline ends. In nucleotides, the CDR3 is TGTGCCAGCAGGGGGATCGGCGAGCAGTACTTC. Translating gives CASRGIGEQYF.

The chain carries TRBV7-3 and TRBJ2-7; D may be TRBD2 (5 bases). CDR1 and CDR2 from the germline V gene are SGHTA and FQGTGA. V was pared by 5 bases and J by 2 bases, with 10 bases between. This CDR3 spans 13 amino acids. CDR3 residues: CASSLDGTYEQYF. The DNA for the CDR3 is TGTGCCAGCAGCCTCGACGGGACCTACGAGCAGTACTTC.

This clonotype showed up many times. V usage is TRBV3-1 and J usage is TRBJ1-1, with D maybe TRBD1 (6 bases). The CDR3 has 13 residues. V lost 1 base to trimming and J lost 5 bases, with 8 bases between them. Germline CDR1 and CDR2: LGHDT and YNNKEL (reference sequence). The CDR3 DNA reads as TGTGCCAGCAGCCAAGGGGGGCTTACTGAAGCTTTCTTT. Translating gives CASSQGGLTEAFF.

The sample holds many counts of this clonotype. V gene TRBV24-1 combines with J gene TRBJ2-1, with D maybe TRBD1 (6 bases). Germline V lookup: CDR1 KGHDR, CDR2 SFDVKD. This CDR3 contains 14 residues. The V end was cut by 10 bases, the J end by 4 bases, with 16 bases between. This chain's CDR3 is CATNQGFGYNEQFF. The CDR3 nucleotides read TGTGCCACTAACCAGGGGTTCGGGTACAATGAGCAGTTCTTC.

There are many counts of this clonotype. The genes are TRBV18 and TRBJ2-5; perhaps TRBD1 as D (5 bases). This CDR3 spans 12 amino acids. V gave up 4 bases and J gave up 5 bases, with 8 bases separating them. From germline, CDR1 is KGHSH and CDR2 LQKENI. The CDR3 loop is CASSRDSETQYF. The CDR3 DNA follows: TGTGCCAGCTCACGAGACAGCGAGACCCAGTACTTC.

At least ten counts were recorded for this clonotype. The J gene is TRBJ2-2, the V gene TRBV12-3 or TRBV12-4; weak D call: TRBD1 (6 bases). V gave up 10 bases and J gave up 5 bases, with 11 bases separating them. There are 12 residues in the CDR3. CDR3 coding DNA: TGTGCCACCTCAGGGGTGACCGGGGAGCTGTTTTTT. Protein sequence: CATSGVTGELFF.

Details on this clonotype: A much larger clone differs by one base, so this may be a read error. The chain couples TRBV18 to TRBJ1-6; possibly TRBD1 for D (5 bases). V dropped 2 bases and J dropped 9 bases, with 14 bases sitting between them. This CDR3 spans 15 amino acids. Germline loops: CDR1 KGHSH, CDR2 LQKENI. Here the CDR3 reads CASSPNPGWGSPLHF. CDR3 DNA: TGTGCCAGCTCACCAAATCCAGGGTGGGGTTCACCCCTCCACTTT.

This rearrangement joins TRBV28 to TRBJ2-1, with D possibly TRBD2 on 5 matching bases. With 2 bases removed from V and 6 bases from J, the gap between germline ends came to 14 bases. This CDR3 is 15 amino acids long. Germline assignment: CDR1 MDHEN and CDR2 SYDVKM. The CDR3 nucleotides read TGTGCCAGCAGTTTAGAGGGAGTCTTGGGCAATGAGCAGTTCTTC. Residues: CASSLEGVLGNEQFF.

This clonotype has at least ten counts. The chain employs TRBV5-6 and TRBJ2-3; a weak D match, TRBD2 (6 bases). The length of the CDR3 is 16 residues. Trimming cost V 1 base and J 6 bases, with 18 bases left between them. Germline V gives CDR1 SGHDT, CDR2 YYEEEE. CDR3 protein: CASSLRSGHRPDTQYF. Here the CDR3 DNA reads TGTGCCAGCAGCTTGAGGAGCGGGCATCGGCCGGATACGCAGTATTTT. Full variable domain (remainder filled in from reference TRBV5-6 and TRBJ2-3): DAGVTQSPTHLIKTRGQQVTLRCSPKSGHDTVSWYQQALGQGPQFIFQYYEEEERQRGNFPDRFSGHQFPNYSSELNVNALLLGDSALYLCASSLRSGHRPDTQYFGPGTRLTVL.

This clonotype turned up a few times. V gene TRBV30 combines with J gene TRBJ1-2, with 7 positions matching TRBD1. V dropped 5 bases and J dropped 8; count of bases not matched to a gene: 17. This CDR3 has 15 amino acids. Germline CDR1 and CDR2: GTSNPN and SVGIG (reference sequence). As DNA, the CDR3 is TGTGCCTGGTGGGACCTCGGGGAGGGGGCGAGGGGCTACACCTTC. Translating gives CAWWDLGEGARGYTF.

Ten or more counts support this clonotype. The chain has TRBV15 and TRBJ1-4; D is undetermined. The germline CDR1 and CDR2 sequences are LNHNV and YYDKDF (reference sequence). This CDR3 is built from 12 residues. V was cut by 1 base and J by 10 bases, with 7 bases left in between. This CDR3 reads CATSRVVGKLFF. CDR3 sequence (DNA): TGTGCCACCAGCAGAGTTGTTGGAAAACTGTTTTTT.

This clonotype was counted ten times or more. The CDR3 protein is CASMRTANTEAFF. The CDR3 DNA reads TGTGCCAGCATGCGGACAGCCAACACTGAAGCTTTCTTT. The chain couples TRBV12-3 or TRBV12-4 to TRBJ1-1; D is possibly TRBD1 (6 bases). This CDR3 is 13 amino acids long. V lost 7 bases and J 2 bases, leaving 11 bases between the germline ends.

This clonotype occurred many times. This rearrangement joins TRBV29-1 to TRBJ1-4; the match to TRBD1 covers 8 bases. The CDR3 runs 11 residues. Germline CDR1 and CDR2: SQVTM and ANQGSEA. The V and J ends lost 6 bases and 13 bases, in that order; junction bases with no gene match: 7. CDR3 protein: CSVKTGGGLFF. DNA for the CDR3: TGCAGCGTCAAAACAGGGGGAGGACTGTTTTTT.

There are many counts of this clonotype. This sequence joins TRBV5-8 and TRBJ1-5; tentatively, D is TRBD1 (5 bases). Germline V gene data show CDR1 as SGHTS and CDR2 as YDEGEE. Between the trimmed V and J ends, which lost 4 bases and 0 bases, there was a span of 17 bases. The CDR3 consists of 17 residues. The CDR3 is CASSRQRNSYSNQPQHF. The CDR3 DNA reads TGTGCCAGCAGCCGACAGAGAAATAGCTATAGCAATCAGCCCCAGCATTTT.

At least ten counts were recorded for this clonotype. V and J are TRBV7-9 and TRBJ2-5; 13 bases agree with TRBD2. The CDR3 sequence is 17 residues long. Per the germline V gene, CDR1 is SEHNR and CDR2 is FQNEAQ (reference sequence). The junction had 9 bases not matched to a gene; V was cut back by 5 bases and J by 3 bases. The CDR3 region is CASSPPLGLAGKETQYF. CDR3 DNA sequence: TGTGCCAGCAGCCCCCCACTGGGACTAGCGGGGAAAGAGACCCAGTACTTC.

This chain joins TRBV27 and TRBJ2-7; 7 positions agree with TRBD1. Losses at the gene ends were 4 bases for V and 4 bases for J; bases not matched to a gene: 10. There are 15 residues in the CDR3. CDR1 is MNHEY and CDR2 is SMNVEV in the germline V gene (reference sequence). The CDR3 sequence is CASSSRQGRLYEQYF. CDR3 DNA sequence: TGTGCCAGCAGTTCCCGACAGGGAAGATTATACGAGCAGTACTTC.

This clonotype was detected many times. The chain uses TRBV20-1 and TRBJ1-2, with D perhaps TRBD1 (5 bases). Trimming removed 4 bases from V and 6 bases from J, with 15 bases in between. Germline CDR1 and CDR2: DFQATT and SNEGSKA (reference sequence). The CDR3 spans 13 residues. CDR3 residues: CSAKRTSGDGYTF. The CDR3 DNA is TGCAGTGCTAAGAGGACATCGGGGGATGGCTACACCTTC.

This clonotype was detected only once. V gene TRBV4-2 combines with J gene TRBJ1-5, with D possibly being TRBD1 (6 bases). Germline CDR1 and CDR2: LGHNA and YNFKEQ. V lost 4 bases to trimming and J lost 3 bases, with 22 bases between them. The CDR3 runs to 18 residues. CDR3: CASSPGVRGFRVNQPQHF. CDR3 coding DNA: TGTGCCAGCAGCCCTGGGGTAAGGGGGTTCAGGGTCAATCAGCCCCAGCATTTT.

This clonotype showed up many times. The V gene is TRBV20-1, the J gene TRBJ2-3, with TRBD2 matching 7 bases. The CDR3 contains 15 residues. The J segment lost 1 base and the V segment lost 6 bases, leaving 10 bases of the junction unmatched. Germline lookup yields CDR1 DFQATT and CDR2 SNEGSKA (reference sequence). The CDR3 region has the DNA TGCAGTGCAAAAGCGGGACCTACCGGCACAGATACGCAGTATTTT. Translating gives CSAKAGPTGTDTQYF.

Many counts were recorded for this clonotype. This rearrangement joins TRBV2 to TRBJ1-2, with 7 nucleotides matching TRBD1. The CDR3 covers 13 residues. The V gene end was trimmed by 6 bases and the J gene end by 5 bases; junction bases not matched to a gene: 6. In germline, CDR1 is SNHLY, CDR2 FYNNEI. The CDR3 loop is CASRGRDSYGYTF. CDR3 DNA: TGTGCCAGCAGGGGACGGGACAGTTATGGCTACACCTTC.

This clonotype was picked up many times. The genes are TRBV29-1 and TRBJ1-2, with 8 bases identical to TRBD1. Germline-derived CDR1 and CDR2 are SQVTM and ANQGSEA. The CDR3 spans 13 residues. The ends lost 6 bases at V and 6 bases at J; junction bases unmatched: 9. The CDR3 coding sequence is TGCAGCGTGGGGTTCGGACAGGGAAATGGCTACACCTTC. Translation: CSVGFGQGNGYTF.

This clonotype was seen many times. This sequence joins TRBV5-5 and TRBJ1-3; D gene uncertain. Germline-derived CDR1 and CDR2 are SGHKS and YYEKEE (reference sequence). The CDR3 length is 16 residues. Deletions cut 0 bases from V and 0 bases from J, with 10 bases between. CDR3 DNA: TGTGCCAGCAGCTTGGCCCCGATTAGCTCTGGAAACACCATATATTTT. Translating it yields CASSLAPISSGNTIYF.

This rearrangement joins TRBV14 to TRBJ2-5; tentatively, D is TRBD1 (6 bases). V was trimmed by 4 bases and J by 2 bases, leaving 11 bases between them. Germline CDR1 and CDR2: SGHDN and FVKESK. This CDR3 region has 14 residues. This CDR3 is CASSRNREQETQYF. The CDR3 nucleotides are TGTGCCAGCAGCCGTAACAGGGAGCAAGAGACCCAGTACTTC. The whole variable domain, filled in from reference TRBV14 and TRBJ2-5, reads EAGVTQFPSHSVIEKGQTVTLRCDPISGHDNLYWYRRVMGKEIKFLLHFVKESKQDESGMPNNRFLAERTGGTYSTLKVQPAELEDSGVYFCASSRNREQETQYFGPGTRLLVL.

This clonotype showed up just a few times. The J gene is TRBJ2-5, the V gene TRBV7-3; D unclear. This CDR3 is built from 14 residues. The germline V gene has CDR1 SGHTA and CDR2 FQGTGA. Trimming took 2 bases from V and 1 from J, leaving 8 bases between them. CDR3 coding DNA: TGTGCCAGCAGCTTAGGGTTGGCCCAAGAGACCCAGTACTTC. Translating gives CASSLGLAQETQYF.

The rearrangement uses TRBV7-9 and TRBJ2-7, with TRBD2 as a possible D gene (7 bases). CDR1 SEHNR and CDR2 FQNEAQ come from the germline V gene (reference sequence). The V end was cut by 4 bases, the J end by 5 bases, with 15 bases between. This CDR3 spans 14 amino acids. The CDR3: CASSSDPGGHEQYF. Written as DNA, the CDR3 is TGTGCCAGCAGCTCGGACCCGGGGGGCCACGAGCAGTACTTC.

In this sample, this clonotype turned up a few times. This chain connects TRBV7-8 to TRBJ1-5; no clear D gene. V lost 0 bases and J 4 bases, leaving 19 bases between the germline ends. The CDR3 is 18 amino acids. CDR1 and CDR2 (germline): SGHVS, FQNEAQ. Written as DNA, the CDR3 is TGTGCCAGCAGCTTAGCGCCGGGTAGTCCCGTTCCGAATCAGCCCCAGCATTTT. It yields the protein CASSLAPGSPVPNQPQHF. Filled out from reference TRBV7-8 and TRBJ1-5, the complete variable domain reads GAGVSQSPRYKVAKRGQDVALRCDPISGHVSLFWYQQALGQGPEFLTYFQNEAQLDKSGLPSDRFFAERPEGSVSTLKIQRTQQEDSAVYLCASSLAPGSPVPNQPQHFGDGTRLSIL.

Ten or more counts support this clonotype. The J gene is TRBJ2-7, the V gene TRBV12-3 or TRBV12-4; D is perhaps TRBD1 (6 bases). CDR3 length: 13 amino acids. V lost 3 bases to trimming and J lost 6 bases, with 12 bases between them. Here the CDR3 reads CASSFQGMSEQYF. The DNA of the CDR3 is TGTGCCAGCAGTTTCCAGGGGATGAGCGAGCAGTACTTC.

This clonotype was seen repeatedly, ten times or more. The chain combines TRBV7-3 with TRBJ1-2; no clear D. Germline lookup yields CDR1 SGHTA and CDR2 FQGTGA. V dropped 2 bases and J dropped 1 base, with 8 bases sitting between them. The CDR3 has 14 amino acids. This CDR3 reads CASSLQPSNYGYTF. The CDR3 region has the DNA TGTGCCAGCAGCTTACAACCCAGTAACTATGGCTACACCTTC.

This clonotype was seen many times. The chain recombines TRBV9 with TRBJ2-2; 8 bases line up with TRBD1. The V segment lost 2 bases and the J segment 5 bases; nucleotides outside the gene matches: 2. Germline-derived CDR1 and CDR2 are SGDLS and YYNGEE. The length of the CDR3 is 14 residues. In DNA form, the CDR3 reads TGTGCCAGCAGCGTTCAGGGGGCTACCGGGGAGCTGTTTTTT. It translates to CASSVQGATGELFF.

This clonotype appeared many times. The V call is TRBV11-3, the J call TRBJ2-1; maybe TRBD2 (5 bases). Germline loops: CDR1 SGHNT, CDR2 YENEEA. The V and J ends lost 1 base and 9 bases respectively, with 16 bases between them. This CDR3 is 15 amino acids long. The CDR3 sequence is CASSLVEGGGGEQFF. CDR3 bases: TGTGCCAGCAGCTTAGTAGAGGGCGGTGGAGGTGAGCAGTTCTTC.

This clonotype has ten or more counts. The chain uses TRBV12-3 or TRBV12-4 and TRBJ1-1; D is unclear. Trimming pared 4 bases from V and 4 bases from J, leaving 7 bases between. The CDR3 has 12 amino acids. CDR3 DNA: TGTGCCAGCAGTTCGGACCTCACTGAAGCTTTCTTT. It specifies CASSSDLTEAFF.